One sample yielded the 25 T cell receptor beta chains listed below, sequenced in a study of blood T cell repertoires in COVID-19. Measured with immunoSEQ multiplex PCR; TCRdb has only the in-frame clones, and not every one. The sample has about 120,000 clones; just over 75% are singletons. What was sequenced was peripheral blood. All receptors come from a woman of 80 years or more with acute or convalescent COVID-19.

V and J are TRBV5-1 and TRBJ1-2, with unresolved D. Trimming took 4 bases from V and 2 from J, leaving 12 bases between them. The CDR3 spans 14 residues. Germline-derived CDR1 and CDR2 are SGHRS and YFSETQ. CDR3 amino acids: CASSTENSNYGYTF. In DNA form, the CDR3 reads TGCGCCAGCAGCACCGAGAACAGCAACTATGGCTACACCTTC.

This rearrangement joins TRBV6-5 to TRBJ2-3, with 9 bases lining up with TRBD2. This CDR3 comprises 16 residues. After removal of 2 bases from V and 4 bases from J, the junction contained 7 bases not matched to a gene. Germline CDR1 MNHEY, CDR2 SVGAGI. The CDR3 DNA sequence: TGTGCCAGCAGTTACGGGAGCGGGGGGCGGGCAGATACGCAGTATTTT. Translation: CASSYGSGGRADTQYF.

The rearrangement links TRBV5-5 to TRBJ1-3; perhaps TRBD1 as D (5 bases). Trimming left V 5 bases short and J 4 bases short, with 19 bases between. The CDR3 spans 16 residues. The germline gives CDR1 SGHKS, CDR2 YYEKEE (reference sequence). Here the CDR3 DNA reads TGTGCCAGCAGACCCGTACCCCAGGGATCGGGAAACACCATATATTTT. This translates into CASRPVPQGSGNTIYF.

The genes are TRBV30 and TRBJ1-1; possibly TRBD1 for D (6 bases). Germline V gene sequence: CDR1 GTSNPN, CDR2 SVGIG (reference sequence). The CDR3 contains 11 residues. V was trimmed by 4 bases and J by 8 bases, leaving 11 bases between them. The CDR3 coding sequence is TGTGCCTGGACCCCTACAGGGGAAGCTTTCTTT. Translated: CAWTPTGEAFF.

This clone was detected a few times. J is TRBJ1-3 and V is TRBV7-2; the D gene is possibly TRBD1 (6 bases). CDR1 is SGHTA, CDR2 FQGNSA, per germline. Trimming removed 5 bases at V and 8 bases at J, with 10 bases between. The CDR3 length is 12 residues. The CDR3 DNA sequence: TGTGCCAGCAGCGAAGGGGGTTACACCATATATTTT. Residues: CASSEGGYTIYF. The entire variable domain, with the rest obtained from reference TRBV7-2 and TRBJ1-3, is as follows: GAGVSQSPSNKVTEKGKDVELRCDPISGHTALYWYRQSLGQGLEFLIYFQGNSAPDKSGLPSDRFSAERTGGSVSTLTIQRTQQEDSAVYLCASSEGGYTIYFGEGSWLTVV.

The gene calls are TRBV23-1 and TRBJ1-4; D not certain. TRBV23-1 belongs to the ORF category, with a function that is uncertain. The V end was cut by 0 bases, the J end by 9 bases, with 20 bases between. This CDR3 comprises 17 residues. CDR3 DNA: TGCGCCAGCAGTCAATCCCCCCAGACCAGCGTAGTTAAAAAACTGTTTTTT. Its protein product is CASSQSPQTSVVKKLFF.

The chain links TRBV19 to TRBJ2-6; TRBD2 agrees at 11 bases. With V trimmed by 4 bases and J by 0 bases, 11 bases remained unmatched. The CDR3 consists of 20 residues. Per germline, CDR1 LNHDA and CDR2 SQIVND (reference sequence). Here the CDR3 DNA reads TGTGCCAGTAGTAAGCTTTGGGCTAGCGGGGGGCACTCTGGGGCCAACGTCCTGACTTTC. It translates to CASSKLWASGGHSGANVLTF.

V usage is TRBV11-2 and J usage is TRBJ2-7; TRBD2 is a possible D gene (5 bases). The CDR3 is 15 residues long. V was shortened by 0 bases and J by 2 bases, with 11 bases between the two germline ends. Germline-derived CDR1 and CDR2 are SGHAT and FQNNGV. CDR3 region: CASSLEPGLTYEQYF. The CDR3 coding sequence is TGTGCCAGCAGCTTAGAGCCAGGACTTACCTACGAGCAGTACTTC.

The CDR3 protein is CASSSRGRPYEQYF. CDR3 coding DNA: TGCGCCAGCAGTTCGCGGGGGAGACCCTACGAGCAGTACTTC. The chain joins TRBV5-1 to TRBJ2-7; 7 bases fit TRBD2. J gave up 2 bases and V 5 bases, and 7 bases lay outside the gene matches. Germline V gene data show CDR1 as SGHRS and CDR2 as YFSETQ. This CDR3 is built from 14 residues.

The chain recombines TRBV3-1 (or the pseudogene TRBV3-2) with TRBJ2-5; possible D gene TRBD2, 6 bases. Trimming shortened V by 1 base and J by 7 bases, and 16 bases separated the two germline ends. Germline loops: CDR1 LGHDT, CDR2 YNNKEL (reference sequence). CDR3 length equals 15 residues. CDR3 DNA: TGTGCCAGCAGCCAAGGTGGGAGGCTGCTGGGGACCCAGTACTTC. This translates into CASSQGGRLLGTQYF.

The V and J genes are TRBV10-3 and TRBJ2-7; 14 bases are shared with TRBD2. The V gene's germline CDR1 is ENHRY and CDR2 SYGVKD. The CDR3 spans 14 residues. Losses at the gene ends were 10 bases for V and 4 bases for J; bases not matched to a gene: 6. The CDR3 region is CATGTSGGIYEQYF. The CDR3 DNA reads TGTGCCACGGGGACTAGCGGGGGAATTTACGAGCAGTACTTC.

The V call is TRBV11-2, the J call TRBJ2-7; D gene ambiguous. The CDR3 extends over 13 amino acids. The germline V gene has CDR1 SGHAT and CDR2 FQNNGV. The V end was cut by 1 base, the J end by 6 bases, with 10 bases between. The CDR3 DNA sequence: TGTGCCAGCAGCTTAGTCGCCACTTTCGAGCAGTACTTC. Encoded protein: CASSLVATFEQYF.

The chain employs TRBV29-1 and TRBJ2-7, with D perhaps matching TRBD2 (7 bases). Germline V gene lookup returns CDR1 SQVTM and CDR2 ANQGSEA. There are 13 residues in the CDR3. The V end lost 4 bases, the J end lost 1 base, and 11 bases lay between the germline ends. The CDR3 bases are TGCAGCGTTGGTGCGGGGGCGTCCTACGAGCAGTACTTC. The encoded protein is CSVGAGASYEQYF.

V is TRBV6-1 and J is TRBJ2-5; the D is unclear. Germline lookup yields CDR1 MNHNS and CDR2 SASEGT. This CDR3 has 12 amino acids. The V end was cut by 2 bases, the J end by 2 bases, with 3 bases between. CDR3 DNA: TGTGCCAGCAGTGAACAGCAAGAGACCCAGTACTTC. Residues: CASSEQQETQYF.

The rearrangement links TRBV15 to TRBJ1-1, with 10 bases fitting TRBD1. The junction had 8 bases not matched to a gene; V was cut back by 8 bases and J by 5 bases. The CDR3 has 14 residues. Germline CDR1 and CDR2: LNHNV and YYDKDF (reference sequence). For the CDR3, the DNA is TGTGCCACCGTTGCGGACAGGGGGTTAACTGAAGCTTTCTTT. It specifies CATVADRGLTEAFF.

V gene TRBV5-1 combines with J gene TRBJ1-4; TRBD1 is a possible D gene (5 bases). V lost 2 bases and J lost 4, with 9 bases in between. The length of the CDR3 is 14 residues. Germline loops: CDR1 SGHRS, CDR2 YFSETQ. CDR3 DNA sequence: TGCGCCAGCAGCTTCTCCAGGGATAATGAAAAACTGTTTTTT. This sequence encodes CASSFSRDNEKLFF.

The chain couples TRBV27 to TRBJ2-2; TRBD2 might be the D (7 bases). The CDR3 contains 13 residues. With 5 bases removed from V and 8 bases from J, the gap between germline ends came to 12 bases. Germline CDR1 MNHEY, CDR2 SMNVEV (reference sequence). The CDR3 reads CASSSGGAGELFF. CDR3 coding DNA: TGTGCCAGCAGTAGTGGGGGGGCGGGGGAGCTGTTTTTT.

V is TRBV3-1 (or the pseudogene TRBV3-2) and J is TRBJ2-5; 7 nucleotides agree with TRBD2. Losses at the gene ends were 2 bases for V and 5 bases for J; bases not matched to a gene: 5. The CDR3 covers 14 residues. Looked up from germline, CDR1 is LGHDT and CDR2 is YNNKEL (reference sequence). The CDR3 sequence is CASSQREGGETQYF. The CDR3, as DNA: TGTGCCAGCAGCCAAAGGGAGGGAGGGGAGACCCAGTACTTC.

J is TRBJ2-2 and V is TRBV5-1, with 7 bases fitting TRBD1. Germline CDR1 SGHRS, CDR2 YFSETQ. V was clipped by 0 bases and J by 0 bases; unmatched bases: 5. This CDR3 is built from 17 residues. The CDR3 spells CASSLARDSTNTGELFF. The CDR3 DNA follows: TGCGCCAGCAGCTTGGCCCGGGACAGTACGAACACCGGGGAGCTGTTTTTT.

The J gene is TRBJ2-3, the V gene TRBV28; 8 bases fit TRBD1. Unmatched junction bases numbered 11, after V lost 3 bases and J lost 3 bases. Germline V gives CDR1 MDHEN, CDR2 SYDVKM. CDR3 length: 17 amino acids. The CDR3 here is CASSLLPTGAGTDTQYF. CDR3 sequence (DNA): TGTGCCAGCAGTTTGTTGCCGACAGGGGCGGGTACAGATACGCAGTATTTT.

The V gene is TRBV19, the J gene TRBJ2-5, with D perhaps matching TRBD1 (6 bases). V lost 5 bases and J lost 2, with 9 bases in between. CDR1 LNHDA and CDR2 SQIVND come from the germline V gene (reference sequence). This CDR3 comprises 13 residues. CDR3 nucleotides: TGTGCCAGTAGTTGGACAGCACAAGAGACCCAGTACTTC. The encoded protein is CASSWTAQETQYF.

There are many counts of this clone. The V call is TRBV28, the J call TRBJ2-5; D is uncertain. Germline CDR1 and CDR2: MDHEN and SYDVKM. With 2 bases removed from V and 3 bases from J, the gap between germline ends came to 4 bases. The CDR3 has 12 residues. CDR3 nucleotides: TGTGCCAGCAGTTTACTAGAAGAGACCCAGTACTTC. It yields the protein CASSLLEETQYF.

CDR3 sequence: CSASLRRSYGYTF. CDR3 nucleotides: TGCAGTGCTAGTCTTCGCAGATCCTATGGCTACACCTTC. The chain carries TRBV20-1 and TRBJ1-2; D is unclear. Trimming cost V 3 bases and J 4 bases, with 12 bases left between them. The CDR3 is 13 amino acids. Germline CDR1 and CDR2: DFQATT and SNEGSKA (reference sequence).

The rearrangement joins TRBV4-2 to TRBJ2-5, with 11 bases lining up with TRBD2. Germline V gene sequence: CDR1 LGHNA, CDR2 YNFKEQ. With V trimmed by 1 base and J by 2 bases, 12 bases remained unmatched. This CDR3 spans 19 amino acids. CDR3: CASSQGTGTSGTLQETQYF. The CDR3 DNA reads as TGTGCCAGCAGCCAAGGCACCGGGACTAGCGGAACATTACAAGAGACCCAGTACTTC.

The chain carries TRBV28 and TRBJ1-1; tentatively, D is TRBD1 (5 bases). V shed 7 bases and J shed 4 bases, with 10 bases lying between them. CDR1 is MDHEN, CDR2 SYDVKM, per germline. This CDR3 contains 12 residues. The CDR3 DNA follows: TGTGCCAGCATAGGGGTATTCACTGAAGCTTTCTTT. This encodes CASIGVFTEAFF.